These T cell receptor beta chains were read from a single sample in a study of blood T cell repertoires in COVID-19. Here immunoSEQ multiplex PCR was the method, and the copy in TCRdb shows in-frame clones only, minus some. This sample has over 200,000 clones; roughly nine tenths occur once, and the top ten carry 1.9%. What was sequenced was peripheral blood. These receptors were obtained from a man in his forties or fifties with active or convalescent COVID-19. CDR3s include the opening cysteine and the closing phenylalanine or tryptophan. A D gene is named only where the DNA matches it firmly. Only part of the rows carry a size: once, few, many, or a class if the clone is expanded.

d_gene	v_gene	j_gene	abundance	len	CDR3nt	CDR3aa
TRBD1	TRBV9	TRBJ1-4	.	15	TGTGCCAGCAGCCCCACGACAGGGGCTAATGAAAAACTGTTTTTT	CASSPTTGANEKLFF
.	TRBV18	TRBJ1-5	.	14	TGTGCCAGCTCACCCCCGGGGGGGTGGCAGCCCCAGCATTTT	CASSPPGGWQPQHF
.	TRBV7-3	TRBJ1-4	.	14	TGTGCCAGCAGCCCCTATGGGGCTGGAGAAAAACTGTTTTTT	CASSPYGAGEKLFF
.	TRBV6-4	TRBJ1-1	.	11	TGTGCCAGCAGTGAGAGGGCTGAAGCTTTCTTT	CASSERAEAFF
TRBD2	TRBV30	TRBJ2-5	.	15	TGTGCCTGGAGTGTAGGTTCGGGGGGGCAAGAGACCCAGTACTTC	CAWSVGSGGQETQYF
TRBD1	TRBV10-2	TRBJ1-2	.	13	TGCGCCAGCAGTCGACAGGGAGACTATGGCTACACCTTC	CASSRQGDYGYTF
.	TRBV4-1	TRBJ1-5	few	15	TGCGCCAGCAGCCTAAAGTCGAGCGAAGGACAGCCCCAGCATTTT	CASSLKSSEGQPQHF
.	TRBV6-5	TRBJ1-5	.	15	TGTGCCAGCAGTCAACTCGGGGGGGTGGCCCAGCCCCAGCATTTT	CASSQLGGVAQPQHF
TRBD1	TRBV7-8	TRBJ1-4	.	18	TGTGCCAGCAGCTTCCCCAGGGACAGCAGGGAGGTACGGGAAAAACTGTTTTTT	CASSFPRDSREVREKLFF
.	TRBV3-1/TRBV3-2	TRBJ2-7	few	11	TGTGCCAGCAGCCTCAAGAGCGAGCAGTACTTC	CASSLKSEQYF
.	TRBV10-3	TRBJ2-7	.	12	TGTGCCATCTCCCAGGGCATGTACGAGCAGTACTTC	CAISQGMYEQYF
.	TRBV6-5	TRBJ1-6	.	15	TGTGCCAGCAGAGCCGGGCAGGGGAATAATTCACCCCTCCACTTT	CASRAGQGNNSPLHF
.	TRBV11-2	TRBJ2-7	.	13	TGTGCCAGCAGCTTAGCCACAGGATACGAGCAGTACTTC	CASSLATGYEQYF
.	TRBV5-1	TRBJ2-5	.	15	TGCGCCAGCAGCACCGAAATAGTCCCCACAGAGACCCAGTACTTC	CASSTEIVPTETQYF
.	TRBV29-1	TRBJ1-2	.	12	TGCAGCGTTGAAAAAGGGACATCGGGCTACACCTTC	CSVEKGTSGYTF
TRBD1	TRBV2	TRBJ2-7	.	15	TGTGCCAGCAGTGAGACGGGACAGGGGCTCTACGAGCAGTACTTC	CASSETGQGLYEQYF
.	TRBV5-6	TRBJ1-1	.	13	TGTGCCAGCAGCTTGGGTAGGGGCGGAGGGGCTTTCTTT	CASSLGRGGGAFF
.	TRBV28	TRBJ1-5	.	13	TGTGCCAGCAGTTTTGACAGTCATCAGCCCCAGCATTTT	CASSFDSHQPQHF
.	TRBV11-2	TRBJ1-6	.	18	TGTGCCAGCAGCTTAGTTAGTATACGTCACCTCAGGGATTCACCCCTCCACTTT	CASSLVSIRHLRDSPLHF
TRBD2	TRBV6-5	TRBJ2-1	.	15	TGTGCCAGCAGTTACTGGGCGGGAGTACGTAATGAGCAGTTCTTC	CASSYWAGVRNEQFF
TRBD2	TRBV7-9	TRBJ2-3	.	16	TGTGCCAGCAGCTTAGATCGTAGTTTAGCGGGGACTACGCAGTATTTT	CASSLDRSLAGTTQYF
TRBD1	TRBV11-2	TRBJ1-1	.	16	TGTGCCAGCAGCTCGTGGGACAGGCGGTTCGACACTGAAGCTTTCTTT	CASSSWDRRFDTEAFF
.	TRBV27	TRBJ2-2	.	13	TGTGCCAGCAGTTTACTAGGCACCGGGGAGCTGTTTTTT	CASSLLGTGELFF
TRBD1	TRBV12-5	TRBJ2-2	few	14	TGTGCTAGTGGTAGACAGGGGGTCACCGGGGAGCTGTTTTTT	CASGRQGVTGELFF
.	TRBV7-9	TRBJ1-1	.	15	TGTGCCAGCAGCTTCAGCAGGGCCCTGAACACTGAAGCTTTCTTT	CASSFSRALNTEAFF
TRBD2	TRBV3-1/TRBV3-2	TRBJ2-1	.	15	TGTGCCAGCAGTACTCCGGGACTAGCTAGCTATGAGCAGTTCTTC	CASSTPGLASYEQFF
TRBD2	TRBV27	TRBJ2-7	once	13	TGTGCCAGCAGTCAGCGGGAAACCTACGAGCAGTACTTC	CASSQRETYEQYF
TRBD2	TRBV5-5	TRBJ2-2	.	15	TGTGCCAGCAGGTCTACTAGCGGGGCCACCGGGGAGCTGTTTTTT	CASRSTSGATGELFF
.	TRBV4-2	TRBJ2-3	.	16	TGTGCCAGCAGCCAAGATCTTGGACTACTCACAGATACGCAGTATTTT	CASSQDLGLLTDTQYF
TRBD1	TRBV19	TRBJ1-1	.	17	TGTGCCAGTAGTATTGGACAGGGGGTATGGTATAACACTGAAGCTTTCTTT	CASSIGQGVWYNTEAFF
.	TRBV13	TRBJ2-5	.	13	TGTGCCAGCAGTTCTGCCCCGGAGGGGACCCAGTACTTC	CASSSAPEGTQYF
.	TRBV7-3	TRBJ1-6	.	14	TGTGCCAGCAGCTTAGGGACTGCGAATTCACCCCTCCACTTT	CASSLGTANSPLHF
.	TRBV19	TRBJ1-1	.	13	TGTGCCAGTAGTTCCGGGTTGAACACTGAAGCTTTCTTT	CASSSGLNTEAFF
.	TRBV27	TRBJ1-6	.	14	TGTGCCAGCAGTTTCTTGGACAGTCCGAGACCCCTCCACTTT	CASSFLDSPRPLHF